The rows below give T cell receptor beta chains drawn from one sample of a study of vaccination effects on CD4 cells after COVID-19. Antigens for these TCRs are unknown. Sequencing was performed with immunoSEQ multiplex PCR; in TCRdb, only in-frame clones are kept and a portion is missing. The sample carries tens of thousands of clones, approximately 72% recorded once. Sequenced material: CD4+ T cells from PBMCs cultured with a peptide pool, taken before COVID-19 vaccination. All receptors come from a human donor who had a prior SARS-CoV-2 infection. CDR3s include the opening cysteine and the closing phenylalanine or tryptophan. The D gene is left open where the match is weak. Only part of the rows carry a size: once, few, many, or a class if the clone is expanded.

TRBJ1-2,TRBV7-3,few,NA,CASSTQQGVAYTF,TGTGCCAGCAGCACCCAACAAGGGGTTGCCTACACCTTC
TRBJ1-2,TRBV6-5,few,NA,CASSTGMFYGYTF,TGTGCCAGCAGCACCGGGATGTTCTATGGCTACACCTTC
TRBJ2-1,TRBV19,NA,TRBD2,CASSILVGGGSYNEQFF,TGTGCCAGTAGTATCTTGGTTGGCGGGGGCTCCTACAATGAGCAGTTCTTC
TRBJ2-7,TRBV4-2,NA,NA,CASSPLISREQYF,TGTGCCAGCAGCCCGCTGATTTCGCGCGAGCAGTACTTC
TRBJ1-5,TRBV7-9,NA,TRBD1,CASSLATGRQHF,TGTGCCAGCAGCTTAGCGACAGGGCGCCAGCATTTT
TRBJ1-2,TRBV2,NA,TRBD1,CASSGQGAHYGYTF,TGTGCCAGCAGTGGGCAGGGGGCTCACTATGGCTACACCTTC
TRBJ1-5,TRBV19,NA,NA,CASTVRQGNQPQHF,TGTGCCAGTACCGTGAGACAGGGCAATCAGCCCCAGCATTTT
TRBJ1-2,TRBV20-1,medium-sized,NA,CSASSGRYTF,TGCAGTGCTAGCTCTGGGAGGTACACCTTC
TRBJ1-1,TRBV15,NA,NA,CATSRDMGREAFF,TGTGCCACCAGCAGAGATATGGGAAGGGAAGCTTTCTTT
TRBJ2-7,TRBV4-3,NA,NA,CASSQDLGVLGYEQYF,TGCGCCAGCAGCCAAGATCTTGGGGTACTTGGTTACGAGCAGTACTTC
TRBJ2-3,TRBV4-3,NA,TRBD2,CASSQADSGRAADTQYF,TGCGCCAGCAGCCAAGCCGATAGCGGGAGGGCCGCAGATACGCAGTATTTT
TRBJ2-7,TRBV5-4,NA,TRBD2,CASSLRSGGAAEQYF,TGTGCCAGCAGCTTGCGTAGCGGGGGGGCCGCCGAGCAGTACTTC
TRBJ1-2,TRBV6-1,NA,NA,CASSEQEIYGYTF,TGTGCCAGCAGTGAACAGGAGATTTATGGCTACACCTTC
TRBJ2-1,TRBV5-1,NA,NA,CASSLTPPNYNEQFF,TGCGCCAGCAGCTTGACCCCTCCGAATTACAATGAGCAGTTCTTC
TRBJ1-2,TRBV20-1,NA,NA,CSASPENNYGYTF,TGCAGTGCTAGTCCAGAGAATAACTATGGCTACACCTTC
TRBJ2-2,TRBV19,once,TRBD2,CASSPSMRGGSGELFF,TGTGCCAGTAGTCCCTCGATGCGGGGGGGCTCCGGGGAGCTGTTTTTT
TRBJ2-1,TRBV2,NA,TRBD2,CASQLAGGPREQFF,TGTGCCAGTCAACTGGCGGGAGGGCCCCGGGAGCAGTTCTTC
TRBJ2-3,TRBV5-3,few,TRBD2,CARSVTSGTDTQYF,TGTGCCAGAAGCGTGACTAGCGGCACAGATACGCAGTATTTT
TRBJ2-3,TRBV7-3,NA,NA,CASSLGPTDTQYF,TGTGCCAGCAGCTTAGGGCCTACAGATACGCAGTATTTT
TRBJ1-2,TRBV7-8,once,TRBD1,CASSAMTGGLGGYTF,TGTGCCAGCAGCGCGATGACAGGGGGCCTGGGTGGCTACACCTTC
TRBJ1-2,TRBV5-4,NA,NA,CASRAFNYGYTF,TGTGCCAGCAGGGCTTTTAACTATGGCTACACCTTC
TRBJ1-1,TRBV2,NA,NA,CASSLQAVLGTEAFF,TGTGCCAGCAGTCTACAGGCCGTCCTAGGCACTGAAGCTTTCTTT
TRBJ2-7,TRBV3-1/TRBV3-2,NA,TRBD1,CASSHGAGGYEQYF,TGTGCCAGCAGCCACGGGGCAGGGGGCTACGAGCAGTACTTC
TRBJ2-7,TRBV5-5,NA,TRBD2,CASSLSGGWSYEQYF,TGTGCCAGCAGCTTGTCGGGGGGTTGGTCCTACGAGCAGTACTTC
TRBJ2-7,TRBV13,NA,NA,CASSLVGGDEQYF,TGTGCCAGCAGCTTGGTTGGGGGAGACGAGCAGTACTTC
TRBJ2-7,TRBV6-5,NA,TRBD2,CASSLGAGGGYEQYF,TGTGCCAGCAGTCTCGGAGCGGGAGGCGGCTACGAGCAGTACTTC
TRBJ2-7,TRBV23-1,once,NA,CASSQSYGDEQYF,TGCGCCAGCAGTCAATCGTATGGGGACGAGCAGTACTTC
TRBJ1-1,TRBV12-5,NA,NA,CASGLSSPAQRHDTEAFF,TGTGCTAGTGGTTTGTCCTCTCCAGCCCAGAGACACGACACTGAAGCTTTCTTT
TRBJ2-5,TRBV12-3/TRBV12-4,NA,TRBD1,CASRGTAQETQYF,TGTGCCAGCAGAGGGACAGCCCAAGAGACCCAGTACTTC
TRBJ2-2,TRBV12-3/TRBV12-4,NA,NA,CASQGQYTGELFF,TGTGCCAGCCAAGGACAATACACCGGGGAGCTGTTTTTT
TRBJ2-1,TRBV2,NA,NA,CASSETTLGEQFF,TGTGCCAGCAGTGAAACCACCTTGGGGGAGCAGTTCTTC
TRBJ2-5,TRBV5-1,NA,NA,CASSPPATSETQYF,TGCGCCAGCAGCCCCCCGGCAACCAGTGAGACCCAGTACTTC
TRBJ2-5,TRBV11-3,once,NA,CASSLERGRGIQYF,TGTGCCAGCAGCTTAGAGAGAGGGAGAGGGATCCAGTACTTC
TRBJ1-2,TRBV5-1,NA,NA,CASSLEGGLYGYTF,TGCGCCAGCAGCTTGGAGGGCGGACTTTATGGCTACACCTTC
TRBJ1-6,TRBV7-8,NA,NA,CASSLTTGLYYNSPLHF,TGTGCCAGCAGCTTAACCACTGGGCTCTATTATAATTCACCCCTCCACTTT
TRBJ2-3,TRBV5-8,NA,NA,CASSFERGPTGTDTQYF,TGTGCCAGCAGCTTTGAACGGGGGCCCACAGGCACAGATACGCAGTATTTT
TRBJ2-3,TRBV7-2,NA,TRBD1,CASSLKTGGWADTQYF,TGTGCCAGCAGCTTAAAAACAGGGGGGTGGGCAGATACGCAGTATTTT
TRBJ2-3,TRBV5-4,NA,TRBD1,CASSSTGSGTDTQYF,TGTGCCAGCAGCTCGACAGGGTCGGGCACAGATACGCAGTATTTT
TRBJ1-2,TRBV2,NA,TRBD1,CASSALRGPGYTF,TGTGCCAGCAGTGCGTTGAGGGGGCCTGGCTACACCTTC
TRBJ2-2,TRBV5-4,NA,NA,CASSFFGGNTGELFF,TGTGCCAGCAGCTTTTTCGGGGGCAACACCGGGGAGCTGTTTTTT
TRBJ1-4,TRBV7-2,once,NA,CASSPQLGATNEKLFF,TGTGCCAGCAGCCCACAGTTAGGAGCAACTAATGAAAAACTGTTTTTT
TRBJ2-2,TRBV9,NA,NA,CASSVREYGLTGELFF,TGTGCCAGCAGCGTCCGGGAGTATGGGTTAACCGGGGAGCTGTTTTTT
TRBJ1-2,TRBV4-1,NA,NA,CASSQGRNNAPLGYTF,TGCGCCAGCAGCCAAGGCAGGAACAATGCCCCTCTAGGCTACACCTTC